The source of this T cell receptor (beta chain) is a study of cytomegalovirus exposure and HLA in healthy donors. Background on the study: The same platform was used for the 90 to 150 validation repertoires as for the roughly 670 first-cohort repertoires, as reported in a later analysis. Study-wide points: A list of 164 TCR beta chains associated with cytomegalovirus was given. Rare TCR sequences predominated, though certain public TCRs were found in many donors.

On this clone itself: As yet, its antigen is unknown.

Method: immunoSEQ multiplex PCR; TCRdb's copy keeps in-frame clones and lacks some. The profile shows about 160,000 clones, under 90% of them singletons. Per the germline V gene, CDR1 is SGDLS and CDR2 is YYNGEE. The trim removed 4 bases at V and 0 bases at J, leaving 6 bases unmatched. This CDR3 contains 15 residues. This clonotype was sampled from a woman aged 18-29 years in good health and CMV-seropositive. The specimen was PBMCs. The chain recombines TRBV9 with TRBJ1-1, with 7 bases matching TRBD1. The CDR3 loop reads CASSIWTGMNTEAFF. The CDR3 DNA follows: TGTGCCAGCAGCATATGGACAGGTATGAACACTGAAGCTTTCTTT.